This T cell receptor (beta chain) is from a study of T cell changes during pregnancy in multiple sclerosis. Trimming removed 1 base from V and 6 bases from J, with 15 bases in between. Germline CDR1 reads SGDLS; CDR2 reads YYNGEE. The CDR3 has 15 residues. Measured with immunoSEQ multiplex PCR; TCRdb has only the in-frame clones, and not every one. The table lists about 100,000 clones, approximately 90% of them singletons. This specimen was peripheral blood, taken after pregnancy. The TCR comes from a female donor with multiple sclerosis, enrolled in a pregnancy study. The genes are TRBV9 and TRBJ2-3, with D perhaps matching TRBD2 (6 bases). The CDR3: CASSVSGTLKDTQYF. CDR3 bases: TGTGCCAGCAGCGTATCCGGGACTCTTAAGGATACGCAGTATTTT.